One and the same sample provided the 26 T cell receptor beta chains below, sequenced in a study of cytomegalovirus exposure and HLA in healthy donors. This PCR relied on a set of 60 Vbeta primers and 13 Jbeta primers. Sequencing used immunoSEQ multiplex PCR; TCRdb keeps in-frame clones, though not all of them. The data hold over 100,000 clones, with 63% observed a single time. The sample was PBMCs. The receptors derive from a man aged 35 to 55 in good health and CMV-seropositive.

DNA for the CDR3: TGTGCCAGCAGCTCGACAGGGGGCGGAAAGCAGTACTTC. Its protein is CASSSTGGGKQYF. The chain carries TRBV7-7 and TRBJ2-5, with 10 positions matching TRBD1. CDR1 and CDR2 from the germline V gene are SSHAT and FNYEAQ (reference sequence). This CDR3 contains 13 residues. Trimming at V came to 4 bases and at J to 11 bases, leaving 7 bases not matched to a gene. Using reference TRBV7-7 and TRBJ2-5 for the parts outside the CDR3, the full variable domain is GAGVSQSPRYKVTKRGQDVTLRCDPISSHATLYWYQQALGQGPEFLTYFNYEAQPDKSGLPSDRFSAERPEGSISTLTIQRTEQRDSAMYRCASSSTGGGKQYFGPGTRLLVL.

This clone appeared a few times. This chain joins TRBV9 and TRBJ2-1; D is perhaps TRBD2 (6 bases). The CDR3 length is 15 residues. Trimming left V 6 bases short and J 0 bases short, with 13 bases between. Per the germline V gene, CDR1 is SGDLS and CDR2 is YYNGEE. This chain's CDR3 is CASTTGSISYNEQFF. As DNA, the CDR3 is TGTGCCAGCACCACCGGGAGTATCTCCTACAATGAGCAGTTCTTC. The full variable domain, with the rest looked up from reference TRBV9 and TRBJ2-1, is DSGVTQTPKHLITATGQRVTLRCSPRSGDLSVYWYQQSLDQGLQFLIQYYNGEERAKGNILERFSAQQFPDLHSELNLSSLELGDSALYFCASTTGSISYNEQFFGPGTRLTVL.

The chain links TRBV6-1 to TRBJ1-5; D perhaps matches TRBD1 (5 bases). Germline V gene data show CDR1 as MNHNS and CDR2 as SASEGT. CDR3 length equals 16 residues. Trimming removed 1 base at V and 2 bases at J, with 12 bases between. The CDR3, as DNA: TGTGCCAGCAGTGAAGGGTGGGGGGGTGGCAATCAGCCCCAGCATTTT. It encodes CASSEGWGGGNQPQHF.

The V and J genes are TRBV6-1 and TRBJ2-3; perhaps TRBD2 as D (6 bases). The CDR3 has 14 amino acids. CDR1 and CDR2 from the germline V gene are MNHNS and SASEGT. Trimming stripped 6 bases from V and 4 bases from J, with 14 bases between. The chain's CDR3 is CASRGWGGADTQYF. The DNA of the CDR3 is TGTGCCAGCAGGGGTTGGGGAGGCGCAGATACGCAGTATTTT.

V and J are TRBV2 and TRBJ2-2, with 7 bases aligning to TRBD1. CDR3 size: 14 residues. The germline CDR1 and CDR2 sequences are SNHLY and FYNNEI. The J segment lost 5 bases and the V segment lost 7 bases, leaving 7 bases of the junction unmatched. CDR3 DNA sequence: TGTGCCAGCACCTGGACAGGTTGGACCGGGGAGCTGTTTTTT. Its protein product is CASTWTGWTGELFF.

This clone was recorded a few times. The CDR3 DNA reads TGTGCCAGCAGTTTAACATTTAATCAGCCCCAGCATTTT. It codes for CASSLTFNQPQHF. The V and J genes are TRBV27 and TRBJ1-5; D remains unclear. This CDR3 comprises 13 residues. CDR1 MNHEY and CDR2 SMNVEV come from the germline V gene (reference sequence). Trimming took 2 bases from V and 4 from J, leaving 6 bases between them.

The chain combines TRBV4-1 with TRBJ2-4; weak D call: TRBD2 (5 bases). From germline, CDR1 is MGHRA and CDR2 YSYEKL. The CDR3 contains 19 residues. The V and J ends lost 0 bases and 0 bases respectively, with 18 bases between them. The CDR3 loop reads CASSQDLEGVGIAKNIQYF. The CDR3 nucleotides are TGCGCCAGCAGCCAAGATCTTGAGGGAGTGGGGATAGCCAAAAACATTCAGTACTTC.

V usage is TRBV28 and J usage is TRBJ1-2; 7 nucleotides align to TRBD1. V was pared by 4 bases and J by 6 bases, with 11 bases of the junction left unmatched. The CDR3 sequence is 15 residues long. CDR1 and CDR2 (germline): MDHEN, SYDVKM. The CDR3 sequence is CASSSPNQGDNGYTF. CDR3 DNA: TGTGCCAGCAGTTCACCTAATCAGGGGGATAATGGCTACACCTTC.

The chain links TRBV2 to TRBJ1-5; tentatively, D is TRBD1 (6 bases). The CDR3 has 15 amino acids. Trimming shortened V by 6 bases and J by 2 bases, and 14 bases separated the two germline ends. Germline V gene sequence: CDR1 SNHLY, CDR2 FYNNEI. The CDR3 bases are TGTGCCAGCAGCGGTAACAGGGATGGCAATCAGCCCCAGCATTTT. It is translated as CASSGNRDGNQPQHF.

The chain links TRBV18 to TRBJ1-2; 7 bases align to TRBD1. CDR1 and CDR2 from the germline V gene are KGHSH and LQKENI. The CDR3 contains 15 residues. With V trimmed by 2 bases and J by 6 bases, 9 bases remained unmatched. The CDR3 loop reads CASSPGTDPGDGYTF. In nucleotides, the CDR3 is TGTGCCAGCTCACCAGGGACAGATCCTGGTGATGGCTACACCTTC. Combining the CDR3 with reference TRBV18 and TRBJ1-2 gives the whole variable domain NAGVMQNPRHLVRRRGQEARLRCSPMKGHSHVYWYRQLPEEGLKFMVYLQKENIIDESGMPKERFSAEFPKEGPSILRIQQVVRGDSAAYFCASSPGTDPGDGYTFGSGTRLTVV.

V is TRBV5-4 and J is TRBJ2-7; 7 bases are shared with TRBD2. Germline V lookup: CDR1 SGHNT, CDR2 YYREEE (reference sequence). The CDR3 has 16 residues. V was clipped by 2 bases and J by 4 bases; unmatched bases: 12. The CDR3 nucleotides are TGTGCCAGCAGCTTAGGGCAGACTAGCCGCGGTTACGAGCAGTACTTC. It yields the protein CASSLGQTSRGYEQYF.

The chain links TRBV19 to TRBJ2-7; 11 bases agree with TRBD1. V shed 7 bases and J 7 bases; nucleotides not matched to a gene: 6. CDR3 length equals 13 residues. CDR1 is LNHDA and CDR2 is SQIVND in the germline V gene (reference sequence). CDR3 sequence reads: CASTLGTGGEQYF. The CDR3 DNA sequence: TGTGCCAGTACCCTCGGGACAGGGGGTGAGCAGTACTTC.

The chain joins TRBV7-9 to TRBJ2-5; perhaps TRBD2 as D (7 bases). Germline CDR1 and CDR2: SEHNR and FQNEAQ (reference sequence). V lost 7 bases to trimming and J lost 5 bases, with 17 bases between them. The CDR3 extends over 14 amino acids. The CDR3 region is CASNSRGGLETQYF. CDR3 coding DNA: TGTGCCAGCAATTCGAGGGGGGGTCTGGAGACCCAGTACTTC.

The V call is TRBV4-3, the J call TRBJ2-1; TRBD2 agrees at 10 bases. CDR1 and CDR2 (germline): LGHNA, YSLEER. V lost 0 bases and J lost 4; bases outside the gene matches: 3. The CDR3 covers 16 residues. For the CDR3, the DNA is TGCGCCAGCAGCCAAGATGTACTAGCGGGGTACAATGAGCAGTTCTTC. Translated: CASSQDVLAGYNEQFF.

The rearrangement links TRBV19 to TRBJ2-7, with TRBD2 as a possible D gene (7 bases). Germline values: CDR1 LNHDA, CDR2 SQIVND (reference sequence). V was trimmed by 3 bases and J by 2 bases, leaving 11 bases between them. The CDR3 contains 14 residues. CDR3 DNA sequence: TGTGCCAGTAGTATTGCGGGGGCCACCTACGAGCAGTACTTC. Translating gives CASSIAGATYEQYF.

This chain connects TRBV7-2 to TRBJ1-2; tentative D call: TRBD1 (6 bases). Germline CDR1 and CDR2: SGHTA and FQGNSA. The V gene lost 2 bases and the J gene lost 6 bases, with 10 bases spanning the gap. This CDR3 region has 13 residues. The DNA of the CDR3 is TGTGCCAGCAGCTTAAGGGGGTTCAATGGCTACACCTTC. Amino acids: CASSLRGFNGYTF.

The J gene is TRBJ1-5, the V gene TRBV19, with TRBD1 matching 7 bases. Per germline, CDR1 LNHDA and CDR2 SQIVND (reference sequence). This CDR3 comprises 14 residues. V lost 2 bases, J lost 7 bases, and 5 bases stayed unmatched. CDR3 region: CASSIQGVQQPQHF. In DNA, the CDR3 is TGTGCCAGTAGTATACAGGGGGTCCAACAGCCCCAGCATTTT.

This chain links TRBV30 with TRBJ2-5, with a possible D match to TRBD2 (7 bases). CDR3 length: 14 amino acids. The ends were cut back, 0 bases at V and 3 bases at J, with 11 bases in the middle. Germline values: CDR1 GTSNPN, CDR2 SVGIG (reference sequence). The CDR3 nucleotides are TGTGCCTGGAGTGTAAGGGGGAGGGAAGAGACCCAGTACTTC. It translates to CAWSVRGREETQYF.

This clone was observed a few times. DNA for the CDR3: TGCGCCAGCAGCCAAGACACAGGGAGGGCGACCGGGGAGCTGTTTTTT. It codes for CASSQDTGRATGELFF. The J gene is TRBJ2-2, the V gene TRBV4-1; perhaps TRBD2 as D (7 bases). The CDR3 loop spans 16 amino acids. V was shortened by 0 bases and J by 5 bases, with 13 bases between the two germline ends. CDR1 and CDR2 (germline): MGHRA, YSYEKL.

This sequence joins TRBV2 and TRBJ2-2; 9 nucleotides align to TRBD1. The CDR3 spans 15 residues. The V gene end was trimmed by 5 bases and the J gene end by 6 bases; junction bases not matched to a gene: 7. Germline V gene sequence: CDR1 SNHLY, CDR2 FYNNEI. The CDR3 sequence is CASSRQGVQSGELFF. The DNA of the CDR3 is TGTGCCAGCAGTCGACAGGGGGTCCAATCCGGGGAGCTGTTTTTT.

The chain links TRBV7-9 to TRBJ2-3; the match to TRBD1 covers 7 bases. Per germline, CDR1 SEHNR and CDR2 FQNEAQ (reference sequence). CDR3 size: 17 residues. V trimming: 4 bases; J trimming: 0 bases; junction bases outside the gene matches: 10. DNA for the CDR3: TGTGCCAGCAGCTCAAACAGGGGAAAGTCGAGCACAGATACGCAGTATTTT. This gives the protein CASSSNRGKSSTDTQYF.

This chain links TRBV5-6 with TRBJ2-5, with D unresolved. Germline V gene lookup returns CDR1 SGHDT and CDR2 YYEEEE. V was clipped by 2 bases and J by 5 bases, with 7 bases between them. The length of the CDR3 is 12 residues. The CDR3: CASSFSSETQYF. CDR3 nucleotides: TGTGCCAGCAGCTTTAGCTCGGAGACCCAGTACTTC.

This clone was detected only a few times. This chain joins TRBV10-3 and TRBJ2-1; D might be TRBD1 (6 bases). Looked up from germline, CDR1 is ENHRY and CDR2 is SYGVKD. The V end lost 4 bases, the J end lost 4 bases, and 8 bases lay between the germline ends. The CDR3 consists of 13 residues. This CDR3 reads CAISAQGYNEQFF. The CDR3 region has the DNA TGTGCCATCAGTGCTCAGGGGTACAATGAGCAGTTCTTC.

The chain is built from TRBV28 and TRBJ2-7, with 7 bases fitting TRBD1. The CDR3 loop spans 15 amino acids. J gave up 5 bases and V 7 bases, and 14 bases lay outside the gene matches. The germline V gene has CDR1 MDHEN and CDR2 SYDVKM. CDR3 region: CASTAQVGGGHEQYF. The CDR3 DNA sequence: TGTGCCAGCACCGCCCAAGTAGGGGGCGGCCACGAGCAGTACTTC.

This clone was counted between two and nine times. The V and J genes are TRBV11-2 and TRBJ2-1; D may be TRBD1 (5 bases). The CDR3 is 11 residues long. Per the germline V gene, CDR1 is SGHAT and CDR2 is FQNNGV. Trimming left V 7 bases short and J 10 bases short, with 11 bases between. The CDR3 DNA reads as TGTGCCAGCACCCGCTCAGGGGAGCAGTTCTTC. Its protein product is CASTRSGEQFF.

This clone was detected only a few times. CDR3 protein: CASSERPGEAFF. CDR3 in DNA: TGTGCCAGCAGTGAACGGCCGGGTGAAGCTTTCTTT. The chain joins TRBV6-1 to TRBJ1-1; no definite D call. There are 12 residues in the CDR3. V dropped 2 bases and J dropped 7 bases, with 8 bases sitting between them. CDR1 MNHNS and CDR2 SASEGT come from the germline V gene.